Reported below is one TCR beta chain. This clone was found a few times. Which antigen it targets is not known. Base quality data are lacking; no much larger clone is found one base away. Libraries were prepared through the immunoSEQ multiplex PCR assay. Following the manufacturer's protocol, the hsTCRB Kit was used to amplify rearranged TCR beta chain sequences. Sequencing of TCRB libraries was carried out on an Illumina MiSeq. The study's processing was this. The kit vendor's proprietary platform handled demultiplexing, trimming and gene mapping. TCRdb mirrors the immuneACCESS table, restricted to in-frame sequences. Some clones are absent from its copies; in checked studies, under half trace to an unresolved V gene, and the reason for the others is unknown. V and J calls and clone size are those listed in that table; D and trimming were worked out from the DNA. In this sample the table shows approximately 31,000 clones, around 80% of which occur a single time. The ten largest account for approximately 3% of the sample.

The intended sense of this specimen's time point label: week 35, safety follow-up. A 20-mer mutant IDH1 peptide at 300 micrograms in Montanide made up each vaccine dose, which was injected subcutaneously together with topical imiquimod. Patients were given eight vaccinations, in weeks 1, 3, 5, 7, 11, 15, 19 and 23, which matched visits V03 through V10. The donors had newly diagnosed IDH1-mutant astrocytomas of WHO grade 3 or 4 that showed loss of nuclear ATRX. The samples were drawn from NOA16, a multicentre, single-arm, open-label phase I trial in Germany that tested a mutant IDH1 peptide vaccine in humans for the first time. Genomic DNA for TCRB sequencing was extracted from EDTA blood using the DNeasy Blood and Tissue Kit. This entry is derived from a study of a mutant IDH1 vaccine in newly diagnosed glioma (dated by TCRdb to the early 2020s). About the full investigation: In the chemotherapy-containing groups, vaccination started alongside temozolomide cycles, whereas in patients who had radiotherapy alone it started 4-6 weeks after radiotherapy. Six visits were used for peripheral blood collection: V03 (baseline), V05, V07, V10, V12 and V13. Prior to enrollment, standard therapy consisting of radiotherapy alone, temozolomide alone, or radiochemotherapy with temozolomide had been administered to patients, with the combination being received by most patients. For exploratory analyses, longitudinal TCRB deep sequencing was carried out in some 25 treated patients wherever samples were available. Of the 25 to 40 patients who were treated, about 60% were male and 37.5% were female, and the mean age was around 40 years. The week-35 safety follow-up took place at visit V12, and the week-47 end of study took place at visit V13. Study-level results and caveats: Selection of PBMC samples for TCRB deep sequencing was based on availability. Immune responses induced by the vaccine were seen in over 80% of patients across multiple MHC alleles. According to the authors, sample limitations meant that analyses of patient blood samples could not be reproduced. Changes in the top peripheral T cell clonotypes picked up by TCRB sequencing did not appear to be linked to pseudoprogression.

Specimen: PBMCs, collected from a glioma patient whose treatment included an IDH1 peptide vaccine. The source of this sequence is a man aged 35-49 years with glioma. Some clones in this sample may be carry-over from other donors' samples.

The sequence in DNA is TGCGCCAGCAGCCCACGCCGGGACAGGGGGCATTCCTTCGCCTACGAGCAGTACTTC. This encodes CASSPRRDRGHSFAYEQYF. The chain links TRBV5-1 with TRBJ2-7, and TRBD1 matches 12 of the central bases. At the junction V is shortened by 4 bases and J by 2 bases; bases outside the gene matches: 16. The CDR3 runs 19 residues from the cysteine to the phenylalanine. Left in the record is the CDR3 DNA by itself, 57 bases read in frame from the first base. Reading the germline V gene gives CDR1 SGHRS and CDR2 YFSETQ.